A single sample is the source of the 31 T cell receptor beta chains below, sequenced in a study of radiation and T cells in renal cell carcinoma. Method: immunoSEQ multiplex PCR; TCRdb's copy keeps in-frame clones and lacks some. There are approximately 100,000 clones in the sample; 65% to 90% occur only once, and 7.5% to 8.5% lies in the top ten. The time point is: baseline pretreatment blood. The treatment denotes: 15 Gy SBRT to primary tumor, nephrectomy 4 weeks later. The sequencing here drew on blood, taken from a patient whose treatment included radiotherapy and nephrectomy. The source of these receptors is a man aged 45-60 years with renal cell carcinoma.

The chain recombines TRBV7-2 with TRBJ1-1; TRBD1 aligns across 7 bases. V was clipped by 5 bases and J by 7 bases; unmatched bases: 16. The CDR3 is 16 amino acids. Germline V gene data show CDR1 as SGHTA and CDR2 as FQGNSA. Here the CDR3 reads CASSPGTDQPRGEAFF. The CDR3 nucleotides are TGTGCCAGCAGCCCCGGGACAGACCAACCTAGGGGTGAAGCTTTCTTT.

The chain employs TRBV11-2 and TRBJ2-1; tentative D call: TRBD2 (5 bases). Germline lookup yields CDR1 SGHAT and CDR2 FQNNGV. Trimming cost V 0 bases and J 7 bases, with 13 bases left between them. The CDR3 has 15 residues. The CDR3: CASSLDLWTWNEQFF. In DNA form, the CDR3 reads TGTGCCAGCAGCTTAGACCTCTGGACTTGGAATGAGCAGTTCTTC.

This chain uses TRBV2 with TRBJ1-5; 7 bases map to TRBD1. The ends lost 2 bases at V and 8 bases at J; junction bases unmatched: 6. Germline assignment: CDR1 SNHLY and CDR2 FYNNEI. This CDR3 is built from 14 residues. CDR3 amino acids: CASSEKPGGEPQHF. The CDR3 coding sequence is TGTGCCAGCAGTGAAAAACCAGGGGGGGAGCCCCAGCATTTT. The full variable domain, in which reference TRBV2 and TRBJ1-5 provide the parts outside the CDR3, is EPEVTQTPSHQVTQMGQEVILRCVPISNHLYFYWYRQILGQKVEFLVSFYNNEISEKSEIFDDQFSVERPDGSNFTLKIRSTKLEDSAMYFCASSEKPGGEPQHFGDGTRLSIL.

The genes are TRBV4-1 and TRBJ1-2; D uncertain. The CDR3 has 14 residues. Trimming left V 0 bases short and J 3 bases short, with 8 bases between. Per germline, CDR1 MGHRA and CDR2 YSYEKL. CDR3 DNA: TGCGCCAGCAGCCAAGAACACAGATACTATGGCTACACCTTC. Translation gives CASSQEHRYYGYTF.

The chain couples TRBV7-8 to TRBJ2-2, with no clear D. Trimming cost V 1 base and J 1 base, with 7 bases left between them. Per the germline V gene, CDR1 is SGHVS and CDR2 is FQNEAQ. The CDR3 has 15 residues. The CDR3 loop reads CASSLGAMNTGELFF. The CDR3 region has the DNA TGTGCCAGCAGCTTAGGGGCAATGAACACCGGGGAGCTGTTTTTT.

The chain uses TRBV2 and TRBJ1-1; 7 bases map to TRBD1. The germline V gene encodes CDR1 SNHLY and CDR2 FYNNEI. With 3 bases clipped from V and 2 bases from J, the junction kept 3 bases outside the gene matches. This CDR3 has 14 residues. In nucleotides, the CDR3 is TGTGCCAGCAGTGACGGGACAGATAACACTGAAGCTTTCTTT. Protein: CASSDGTDNTEAFF.

This rearrangement joins TRBV27 to TRBJ2-1; 9 nucleotides line up with TRBD2. Germline V gene sequence: CDR1 MNHEY, CDR2 SMNVEV (reference sequence). This CDR3 has 14 amino acids. J gave up 6 bases and V 8 bases, and 8 bases lay outside the gene matches. The CDR3 DNA sequence: TGTGCCAGCGCCGTAGCGGGAGCAACCAATGAGCAGTTCTTC. As protein: CASAVAGATNEQFF.

This chain joins TRBV7-2 and TRBJ2-7, with a weak D call TRBD1 (6 bases). The CDR3 is made up of 14 amino acids. The germline V gene has CDR1 SGHTA and CDR2 FQGNSA. Deletions cut 5 bases from V and 3 bases from J, with 14 bases between. In DNA, the CDR3 is TGTGCCAGCAGCCCCCGACAGGTATTCTACGAGCAGTACTTC. This encodes CASSPRQVFYEQYF.

The chain joins TRBV27 to TRBJ2-4; possibly TRBD2 for D (6 bases). V lost 5 bases to trimming and J lost 15 bases, with 23 bases between them. The CDR3 spans 14 residues. Germline values: CDR1 MNHEY, CDR2 SMNVEV (reference sequence). CDR3 nucleotides: TGTGCCAGCAGTCCTCGGGGACTCCTGACTCAGTCGTACTTC. Encoded protein: CASSPRGLLTQSYF.

The chain carries TRBV7-8 and TRBJ1-1; D not certain. Trimming cost V 2 bases and J 7 bases, with 14 bases left between them. Germline V gene data show CDR1 as SGHVS and CDR2 as FQNEAQ. The CDR3 loop spans 14 amino acids. This chain's CDR3 is CASSLIVGSLEAFF. The CDR3 DNA sequence: TGTGCCAGCAGCTTAATAGTCGGTAGCCTTGAAGCTTTCTTT.

The rearrangement joins TRBV5-1 to TRBJ1-2; tentatively, D is TRBD1 (5 bases). Deletions cut 0 bases from V and 8 bases from J, with 11 bases between. Germline assignment: CDR1 SGHRS and CDR2 YFSETQ. The CDR3 has 13 residues. The chain's CDR3 is CASSLADKRGYTF. DNA of the CDR3: TGCGCCAGCAGCTTGGCGGACAAACGGGGCTACACCTTC.

The chain recombines TRBV9 with TRBJ2-7; D gene uncertain. CDR3 length: 15 residues. Looked up from germline, CDR1 is SGDLS and CDR2 is YYNGEE. Trimming removed 0 bases from V and 1 base from J, with 11 bases in between. This CDR3 is CASSVEPVRSYEQYF. The DNA of the CDR3 is TGTGCCAGCAGCGTAGAGCCAGTTCGGTCCTACGAGCAGTACTTC. Combining the CDR3 with reference TRBV9 and TRBJ2-7 gives the whole variable domain DSGVTQTPKHLITATGQRVTLRCSPRSGDLSVYWYQQSLDQGLQFLIQYYNGEERAKGNILERFSAQQFPDLHSELNLSSLELGDSALYFCASSVEPVRSYEQYFGPGTRLTVT.

The V call is TRBV29-1, the J call TRBJ2-2, with a possible D match to TRBD1 (5 bases). The germline CDR1 and CDR2 sequences are SQVTM and ANQGSEA. Trimming stripped 4 bases from V and 6 bases from J, with 9 bases between. The CDR3 extends over 12 amino acids. The CDR3 coding sequence is TGCAGCGTTGGTCAGGGTTCCGGGGAGCTGTTTTTT. This sequence encodes CSVGQGSGELFF.

V usage is TRBV7-2 and J usage is TRBJ2-5, with 9 bases matching TRBD1. The CDR3 sequence is 16 residues long. Trimming cost V 1 base and J 2 bases; bases outside gene matches: 5. CDR1 SGHTA and CDR2 FQGNSA come from the germline V gene. CDR3 bases: TGTGCCAGCAGCTTAGTTGGGACAGGGCCGCAAGAGACCCAGTACTTC. This gives the protein CASSLVGTGPQETQYF.

This chain uses TRBV5-1 with TRBJ2-5, with 12 bases identical to TRBD2. CDR1 is SGHRS and CDR2 is YFSETQ in the germline V gene. This CDR3 has 17 amino acids. V lost 4 bases and J lost 0; bases outside the gene matches: 7. The CDR3 loop is CASSPELAGGYQETQYF. CDR3 nucleotides: TGCGCCAGCAGCCCGGAACTAGCGGGAGGATACCAAGAGACCCAGTACTTC.

The chain links TRBV29-1 to TRBJ2-5, with no clear D. The tail of the sequence fits TRBJ2-7 better, so the J call may be wrong. The CDR3 has 12 amino acids. Germline CDR1 SQVTM, CDR2 ANQGSEA. CDR3 amino acids: CSVAPDSYEQYF. The DNA of the CDR3 is TGCAGCGTTGCGCCGGACTCCTACGAGCAGTACTTC.

Concerning this clone: The germline gene is not matched at one end of the junction; a read error may be the cause. This chain connects TRBV7-7 to TRBJ2-1, with TRBD2 matching 8 bases. CDR3 length: 13 amino acids. Germline CDR1 is SSHAT and CDR2 is FNYEAQ (reference sequence). As DNA, the CDR3 is TGTGCTAGCAGCTTAGCGGGGACCCATCTTCAGTTCTTC. It specifies CASSLAGTHLQFF. The full variable domain, with the rest looked up from reference TRBV7-7 and TRBJ2-1, is GAGVSQSPRYKVTKRGQDVTLRCDPISSHATLYWYQQALGQGPEFLTYFNYEAQPDKSGLPSDRFSAERPEGSISTLTIQRTEQRDSAMYRCASSLAGTHLQFFGPGTRLTVL.

This rearrangement joins TRBV9 to TRBJ1-4; D unresolved. Germline assignment: CDR1 SGDLS and CDR2 YYNGEE. Trimming left V 0 bases short and J 4 bases short, with 10 bases between. The length of the CDR3 is 15 residues. The CDR3 loop reads CASSVEGQINEKLFF. The CDR3 DNA sequence: TGTGCCAGCAGCGTAGAAGGCCAGATTAATGAAAAACTGTTTTTT.

This clone was recorded only once. This chain links TRBV6-6 with TRBJ2-3; 9 bases fit TRBD2. With V trimmed by 2 bases and J by 0 bases, 0 bases remained unmatched. CDR3 size: 15 residues. Looked up from germline, CDR1 is MNHNY and CDR2 is SVGAGI (reference sequence). CDR3 coding DNA: TGTGCCAGCAGTTACCTAGCGGGAAGCACAGATACGCAGTATTTT. Translating it yields CASSYLAGSTDTQYF.

This clone occurred once. The chain couples TRBV7-9 to TRBJ2-7, with D possibly TRBD2 on 6 matching bases. Germline V lookup: CDR1 SEHNR, CDR2 FQNEAQ (reference sequence). Trimming pared 3 bases from V and 0 bases from J, leaving 21 bases between. The CDR3 consists of 18 residues. CDR3 coding DNA: TGTGCCAGCAGCTTGGACTTATCTAGCGCGTATCCCTCCTACGAGCAGTACTTC. The encoded protein is CASSLDLSSAYPSYEQYF.

V and J are TRBV19 and TRBJ2-2; perhaps D is TRBD1 or TRBD2 (6 bases each). The CDR3 sequence is 14 residues long. V shed 7 bases and J shed 6 bases, with 15 bases lying between them. The germline V gene has CDR1 LNHDA and CDR2 SQIVND (reference sequence). This CDR3 reads CASTNLGGSGELFF. The CDR3 region has the DNA TGTGCCAGTACCAACTTAGGGGGGTCCGGGGAGCTGTTTTTT.

The chain employs TRBV29-1 and TRBJ2-7; D might be TRBD1 (5 bases). Germline CDR1 is SQVTM and CDR2 is ANQGSEA. The CDR3 consists of 14 residues. V was clipped by 4 bases and J by 0 bases, with 13 bases between them. DNA for the CDR3: TGCAGCGTTGTAAGGGGTACCAACTCCTACGAGCAGTACTTC. It encodes CSVVRGTNSYEQYF.

V gene TRBV19 combines with J gene TRBJ1-5, with D maybe TRBD1 (6 bases). Germline values: CDR1 LNHDA, CDR2 SQIVND (reference sequence). There are 15 residues in the CDR3. With 7 bases removed from V and 3 bases from J, the gap between germline ends came to 16 bases. CDR3 in DNA: TGTGCCAGTATGCAGGGGCGCCAAACCAATCAGCCCCAGCATTTT. As protein: CASMQGRQTNQPQHF.

The table lists this clone with a few counts. The chain couples TRBV4-1 to TRBJ2-7, with D possibly matching TRBD2 (5 bases). This CDR3 has 16 residues. The V end was cut by 1 base, the J end by 3 bases, with 16 bases between. Germline values: CDR1 MGHRA, CDR2 YSYEKL. The CDR3 reads CASSQAFLARVYEQYF. The CDR3 DNA sequence: TGCGCCAGCAGCCAAGCCTTTCTAGCTCGGGTCTACGAGCAGTACTTC.

This clone was counted between two and nine times. The CDR3 DNA sequence: TGTGCCAGCAGCGACCTCAGGGCGGGGAACACTGAAGCTTTCTTT. As protein: CASSDLRAGNTEAFF. The chain joins TRBV5-4 to TRBJ1-1; weak D call: TRBD1 (5 bases). The CDR3 sequence is 15 residues long. Trimming stripped 4 bases from V and 1 base from J, with 14 bases between. CDR1 SGHNT and CDR2 YYREEE come from the germline V gene (reference sequence).

This chain joins TRBV6-1 and TRBJ2-3; 8 nucleotides line up with TRBD1. The J segment lost 4 bases and the V segment lost 4 bases, leaving 4 bases of the junction unmatched. Germline V gene data show CDR1 as MNHNS and CDR2 as SASEGT. CDR3 size: 14 residues. The CDR3 sequence: CASSGTGIPDTQYF. DNA for the CDR3: TGTGCCAGCAGTGGGACAGGGATCCCAGATACGCAGTATTTT.

J is TRBJ1-5 and V is TRBV5-5; D is unclear. Germline CDR1 reads SGHKS; CDR2 reads YYEKEE (reference sequence). The germline V and J ends were trimmed by 0 bases and 2 bases, with 6 bases remaining between them. The CDR3 spans 14 residues. CDR3 residues: CASSLGGGNQPQHF. The CDR3 DNA reads as TGTGCCAGCAGCTTGGGAGGAGGCAATCAGCCCCAGCATTTT. Using reference TRBV5-5 and TRBJ1-5 for the parts outside the CDR3, the full variable domain is DAGVTQSPTHLIKTRGQQVTLRCSPISGHKSVSWYQQVLGQGPQFIFQYYEKEERGRGNFPDRFSARQFPNYSSELNVNALLLGDSALYLCASSLGGGNQPQHFGDGTRLSIL.

The chain has TRBV7-9 and TRBJ2-4; 9 bases are shared with TRBD2. The CDR3 has 15 residues. Unmatched junction bases numbered 7, after V lost 3 bases and J lost 7 bases. CDR1 SEHNR and CDR2 FQNEAQ come from the germline V gene (reference sequence). The CDR3 nucleotides are TGTGCCAGCAGCTTCGGCGGGGGGGATTCGAACATTCAGTACTTC. This translates into CASSFGGGDSNIQYF.

The gene calls are TRBV2 and TRBJ1-6; possible D gene TRBD1, 5 bases. The ends were cut back, 2 bases at V and 4 bases at J, with 9 bases in the middle. Germline CDR1 reads SNHLY; CDR2 reads FYNNEI. The CDR3 is 15 amino acids. The CDR3, as DNA: TGTGCCAGCAGTGAACAGGGCGGGTATAATTCACCCCTCCACTTT. Protein: CASSEQGGYNSPLHF.

This rearrangement joins TRBV28 to TRBJ2-2, with 9 bases fitting TRBD2. This CDR3 is 19 amino acids long. The ends lost 2 bases at V and 3 bases at J; junction bases unmatched: 13. Germline-derived CDR1 and CDR2 are MDHEN and SYDVKM. CDR3 coding DNA: TGTGCCAGCAGTTTAGAGTCTAGCGGGACAACTTTGGACACCGGGGAGCTGTTTTTT. This gives the protein CASSLESSGTTLDTGELFF.

The chain recombines TRBV2 with TRBJ2-1; 7 positions match TRBD2. Germline V gene lookup returns CDR1 SNHLY and CDR2 FYNNEI. This CDR3 is 15 amino acids long. With V trimmed by 6 bases and J by 3 bases, 8 bases remained unmatched. This CDR3 is CASRGRLAGYNEQFF. CDR3 DNA sequence: TGTGCCAGCAGGGGGAGACTAGCAGGCTACAATGAGCAGTTCTTC.